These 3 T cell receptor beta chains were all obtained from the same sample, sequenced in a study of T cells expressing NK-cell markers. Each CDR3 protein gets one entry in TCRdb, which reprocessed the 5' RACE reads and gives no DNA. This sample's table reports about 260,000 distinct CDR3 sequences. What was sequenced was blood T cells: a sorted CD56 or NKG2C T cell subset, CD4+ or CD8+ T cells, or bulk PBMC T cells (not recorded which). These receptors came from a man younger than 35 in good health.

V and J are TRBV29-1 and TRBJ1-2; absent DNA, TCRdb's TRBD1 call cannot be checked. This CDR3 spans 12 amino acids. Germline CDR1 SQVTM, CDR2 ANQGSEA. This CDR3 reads CSVQRDNYGYTF.

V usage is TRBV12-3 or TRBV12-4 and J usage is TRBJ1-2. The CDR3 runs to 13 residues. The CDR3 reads CASSTRQIHGYTF.

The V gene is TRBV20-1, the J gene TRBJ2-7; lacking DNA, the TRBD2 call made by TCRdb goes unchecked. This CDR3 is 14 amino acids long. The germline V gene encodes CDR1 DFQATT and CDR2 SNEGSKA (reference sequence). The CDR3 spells CSAGGGWRGYEQYF.